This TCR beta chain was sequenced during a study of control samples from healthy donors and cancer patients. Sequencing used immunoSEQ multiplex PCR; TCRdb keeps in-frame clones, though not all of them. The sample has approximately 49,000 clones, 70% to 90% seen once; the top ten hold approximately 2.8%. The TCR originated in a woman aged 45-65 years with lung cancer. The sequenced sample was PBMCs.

CDR3 sequence (DNA): TGCGCCAGCAGCTTGATGGGACAGAGCAGCACAGATACGCAGTATTTT. Its translation: CASSLMGQSSTDTQYF. The chain couples TRBV5-1 to TRBJ2-3; 7 nucleotides align to TRBD1. Germline CDR1 and CDR2: SGHRS and YFSETQ. The V and J ends lost 1 base and 0 bases, in that order; junction bases with no gene match: 5. This CDR3 is built from 16 residues. Full variable domain (outside the CDR3, taken from reference TRBV5-1 and TRBJ2-3): KAGVTQTPRYLIKTRGQQVTLSCSPISGHRSVSWYQQTPGQGLQFLFEYFSETQRNKGNFPGRFSGRQFSNSRSEMNVSTLELGDSALYLCASSLMGQSSTDTQYFGPGTRLTVL.